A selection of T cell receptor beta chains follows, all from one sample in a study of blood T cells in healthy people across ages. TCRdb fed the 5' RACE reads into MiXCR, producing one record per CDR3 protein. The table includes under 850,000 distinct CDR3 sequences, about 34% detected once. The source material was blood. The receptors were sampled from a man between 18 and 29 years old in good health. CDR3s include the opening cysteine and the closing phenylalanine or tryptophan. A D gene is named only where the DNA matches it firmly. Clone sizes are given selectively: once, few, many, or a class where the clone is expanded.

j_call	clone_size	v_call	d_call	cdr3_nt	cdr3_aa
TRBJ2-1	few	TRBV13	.	TGTGCCAGCAGCTCCACGGGTCTGCTATTGAGGGGTGAGCAGTTCTTC	CASSSTGLLLRGEQFF
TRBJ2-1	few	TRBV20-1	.	TGCAGTGCTAGAGATCTCGAGGGGAGCTCCTACAATGAGCAGTTCTTC	CSARDLEGSSYNEQFF
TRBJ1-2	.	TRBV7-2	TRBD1	TGTGCCAGCAGCTTATTGGGACAGGGAAACTATGGCTACACCTTC	CASSLLGQGNYGYTF
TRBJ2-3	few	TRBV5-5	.	TGTGCCAGCAGCTTGGAGGACCGACGCACAGATACGCAGTATTTT	CASSLEDRRTDTQYF
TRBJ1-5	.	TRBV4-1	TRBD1	TGCGCCAGCAGCCGTTCCCAGGGGGATCAGCCCCAGCATTTT	CASSRSQGDQPQHF
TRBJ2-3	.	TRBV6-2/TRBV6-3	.	TGTACCAGCAAAAGCGGTACTGGAGATACGCAGTATTTT	CTSKSGTGDTQYF
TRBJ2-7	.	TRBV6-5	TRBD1	TGTGCCAGCAGTTACTCCCCGAGGGACAGGGGTCTGGGCTACGAGCAGTACTTC	CASSYSPRDRGLGYEQYF
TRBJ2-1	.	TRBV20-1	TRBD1	TGCAGTGCTAGAGCGGACAGGGGGGTATACAATGAGCAGTTCTTC	CSARADRGVYNEQFF
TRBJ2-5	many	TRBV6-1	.	TGTGCCAGCAGTGACCGGGAGCAAGAGACCCAGTACTTC	CASSDREQETQYF
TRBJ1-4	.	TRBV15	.	TGTGCCACCAGCGGGACCATATCAGGTGAAAAACTGTTTTTT	CATSGTISGEKLFF
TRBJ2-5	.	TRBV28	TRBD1	TGTGCCAGCAGGACAGGGAGCCGGGAGACCCAGTACTTC	CASRTGSRETQYF
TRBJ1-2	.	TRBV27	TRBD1	TGTGCCAGCAGTTATCGGACAGGGGAAGGCTACACCTTC	CASSYRTGEGYTF
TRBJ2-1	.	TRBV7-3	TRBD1	TGTGCCAGCAGCACAGACAGGGATGGGACCCAGTTCTTC	CASSTDRDGTQFF
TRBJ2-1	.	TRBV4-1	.	TGCGCCAGCCGGCGCGGGGAGAGCTCCTACAATGAGCAGTTCTTC	CASRRGESSYNEQFF
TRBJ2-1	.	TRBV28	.	TGTGCCAGCAGTTCTTTTTTGGCGGGCAGGGATCTCCTCTCCTACAATGAGCAGTTCTTC	CASSSFLAGRDLLSYNEQFF
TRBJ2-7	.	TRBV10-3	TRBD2	TGTGCCATCAGTGAGTCGGCTAGCGGGGGCTCCGAGCAGTACTTC	CAISESASGGSEQYF
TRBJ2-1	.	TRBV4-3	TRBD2	TGCGCCAGCAGCCAAGAGGCGCCCGGGACTAGCGGGGGGGCGGACAATGAGCAGTTCTTC	CASSQEAPGTSGGADNEQFF
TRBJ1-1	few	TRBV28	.	TGTGCCAGCAGTTTAGCCCGATCGACAGACTACACTGAAGCTTTCTTT	CASSLARSTDYTEAFF
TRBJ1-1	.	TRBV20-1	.	TGCAGTGCTAGAGGTGGCAGTATGAACACTGAAGCTTTCTTT	CSARGGSMNTEAFF
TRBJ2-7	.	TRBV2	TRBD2	TGTGCCAGCGGGGGGGAGCGCTCCTACGAGCAGTACTTC	CASGGERSYEQYF
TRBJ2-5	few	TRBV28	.	TGTGCCAGCAGTTTGGCAGGGGATTTAGGAGAGACCCAGTACTTC	CASSLAGDLGETQYF
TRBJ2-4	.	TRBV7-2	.	TGTGCCAGCAGTCAAGGACGGCTAGCCAAAAACATTCAGTACTTC	CASSQGRLAKNIQYF
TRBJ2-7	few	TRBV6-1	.	TGTGCCAGCACCCTACTAGGGACGGGATACGAGCAGTACTTC	CASTLLGTGYEQYF
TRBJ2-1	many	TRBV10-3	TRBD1	TGTGCCATCAGTGGGGACAGAATCAATGAGCAGTTCTTC	CAISGDRINEQFF
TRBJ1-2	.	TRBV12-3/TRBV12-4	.	TGTGCCAGCAGCGTCGGCTGGCAGGGCTCTAACTATGGCTACACCTTC	CASSVGWQGSNYGYTF
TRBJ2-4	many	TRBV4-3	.	TGCGCCAGCAGCCAAGAGTCGCAGGGCTTTAAAAACATTCAGTACTTC	CASSQESQGFKNIQYF
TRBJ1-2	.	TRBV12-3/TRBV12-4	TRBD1	TGTGCCAGCAGTTTAGCGCAGGGACAGGGGTGCGGCTACACCTTC	CASSLAQGQGCGYTF
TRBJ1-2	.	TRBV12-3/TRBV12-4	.	TGTGCCAGCAGTTTAAGTCCCATTACCGCCAGAGGCTACACCTTC	CASSLSPITARGYTF
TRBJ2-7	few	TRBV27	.	TGTGCCAGCAGATCCAGGATCTACGAGCAGTACTTC	CASRSRIYEQYF